One sample yielded the 18 T cell receptor beta chains listed below, sequenced in a study of T-cell reconstitution after alpha-beta-depleted transplantation in children. Using unique molecular identifiers, the investigators prepared the TCRbeta library. TCRdb called the PCR reads again in MiXCR, with one record for every CDR3 protein. There are about 980,000 distinct CDR3 sequences in the sample; about 26% occur only once, and about 28% lies in the top ten. Sequenced here: PBMCs, mostly from graft donor cells, sampled 360 days after TCRalphabeta/CD19-depleted stem cell transplant. The source is a boy under two years old who had a stem cell transplant for SCID, so the T cells may come from the graft donor.

The V call is TRBV7-6, the J call TRBJ2-7; TRBD1 matches at 12 bases. Germline CDR1 SGHVS, CDR2 FNYEAQ. The V and J ends lost 5 bases and 1 base, in that order; junction bases with no gene match: 12. CDR3 length equals 18 residues. The DNA for the CDR3 is TGTGCCAGCAGCCGACTAAAAATGGGACAGGGGGCTTCCTACGAGCAGTACTTC. This encodes CASSRLKMGQGASYEQYF.

This clonotype occurred a few times. The chain couples TRBV15 to TRBJ2-5; D could derive from TRBD1 or TRBD2 (5 bases each). The CDR3 is 18 amino acids. CDR1 and CDR2 from the germline V gene are LNHNV and YYDKDF (reference sequence). Trimming removed 2 bases at V and 1 base at J, with 20 bases between. CDR3 region: CATSRRFLGRGVQETQYF. The CDR3 DNA is TGTGCCACCAGCAGAAGATTTCTGGGGAGAGGGGTCCAAGAGACCCAGTACTTC. Full variable domain (missing parts from reference TRBV15 and TRBJ2-5): DAMVIQNPRYQVTQFGKPVTLSCSQTLNHNVMYWYQQKSSQAPKLLFHYYDKDFNNEADTPDNFQSRRPNTSFCFLDIRSPGLGDTAMYLCATSRRFLGRGVQETQYFGPGTRLLVL.

The table lists this clonotype with a few counts. The chain has TRBV20-1 and TRBJ2-7; a possible D gene is TRBD1 (5 bases). Trimming pared 5 bases from V and 1 base from J, leaving 18 bases between. The CDR3 runs to 15 residues. The germline V gene has CDR1 DFQATT and CDR2 SNEGSKA (reference sequence). The CDR3 nucleotides read TGCAGTGCTCCCCGGGCCCCTGGGGCATCCTACGAGCAGTACTTC. Its translation is CSAPRAPGASYEQYF.

This clonotype was detected only a few times. The rearrangement links TRBV12-3 or TRBV12-4 to TRBJ2-3; D is undetermined. The CDR3 consists of 15 residues. Trimming cost V 6 bases and J 1 base, with 14 bases left between them. The CDR3 is CASSLNPTGTDTQYF. CDR3 nucleotide sequence: TGTGCCAGCAGCCTCAACCCGACGGGCACAGATACGCAGTATTTT.

CDR3 residues: CASSPQGAHEQYF. CDR3 nucleotide sequence: TGTGCCAGCAGTCCCCAGGGGGCCCACGAGCAGTACTTC. The chain carries TRBV12-3 or TRBV12-4 and TRBJ2-7; TRBD1 agrees at 8 bases. The CDR3 is 13 residues long. The J segment lost 5 bases and the V segment lost 5 bases, leaving 5 bases of the junction unmatched.

This clonotype turned up a few times. CDR3 sequence: CASSFLQGKETQYF. Here the CDR3 DNA reads TGTGCCAGCAGTTTCCTCCAGGGGAAGGAGACCCAGTACTTC. The chain uses TRBV28 and TRBJ2-5; D might be TRBD1 (6 bases). Germline V gene data show CDR1 as MDHEN and CDR2 as SYDVKM. Deletions cut 3 bases from V and 5 bases from J, with 13 bases between. The CDR3 is made up of 14 amino acids.

The chain couples TRBV5-1 to TRBJ2-1; either TRBD1 or TRBD2 may fit D (5 bases each). There are 14 residues in the CDR3. Trimming removed 0 bases from V and 9 bases from J, with 13 bases in between. CDR1 is SGHRS, CDR2 YFSETQ, per germline. CDR3 sequence: CASSLEAAGGEQFF. CDR3 nucleotide sequence: TGCGCCAGCAGCTTGGAGGCTGCTGGGGGTGAGCAGTTCTTC.

V gene TRBV29-1 combines with J gene TRBJ2-1; 7 bases are a match to TRBD1. Germline CDR1 and CDR2: SQVTM and ANQGSEA. CDR3 length: 15 amino acids. Trimming took 1 base from V and 2 from J; bases not matched to a gene: 5. Here the CDR3 reads CSVEGGTVPYNEQFF. The DNA for the CDR3 is TGCAGCGTTGAAGGGGGGACAGTACCCTACAATGAGCAGTTCTTC.

This sequence joins TRBV7-2 and TRBJ1-1; 8 nucleotides align to TRBD1. CDR1 is SGHTA and CDR2 is FQGNSA in the germline V gene. V lost 2 bases, J lost 6 bases, and 8 bases stayed unmatched. The CDR3 runs 15 residues. In nucleotides, the CDR3 is TGTGCCAGCAGCTTACAGGGGGCGGTTTTCGCTGAAGCTTTCTTT. It is translated as CASSLQGAVFAEAFF.

This clonotype turned up a few times. The chain has TRBV4-2 and TRBJ1-2, with a possible D match to TRBD1 (5 bases). In germline, CDR1 is LGHNA, CDR2 YNFKEQ. This CDR3 is built from 16 residues. Trimming cost V 3 bases and J 3 bases, with 17 bases left between them. The CDR3 DNA reads as TGTGCCAGCAGCCACCACTTAAGGGGCGCGGACTATGGCTACACCTTC. Its protein product is CASSHHLRGADYGYTF.

This clonotype has only a few counts. The gene calls are TRBV5-1 and TRBJ2-3; D call uncertain. The CDR3 runs to 14 residues. V gave up 6 bases and J gave up 5 bases, with 16 bases separating them. Germline CDR1 is SGHRS and CDR2 is YFSETQ. The CDR3 loop reads CASKVDSPQDTQYF. The CDR3 region has the DNA TGCGCCAGCAAGGTGGATAGTCCCCAAGATACGCAGTATTTT.

This clonotype has just a few counts. The rearrangement joins TRBV7-3 to TRBJ2-1; weak D call: TRBD1 (6 bases). This CDR3 is built from 12 residues. V dropped 8 bases and J dropped 13 bases, with 18 bases sitting between them. Germline V gene lookup returns CDR1 SGHTA and CDR2 FQGTGA. The CDR3 region has the DNA TGTGCCAGCGGCCCCCGACAGGCCCCACAGTTCTTC. This encodes CASGPRQAPQFF.

V is TRBV5-1 and J is TRBJ2-5; 9 positions match TRBD2. Germline-derived CDR1 and CDR2 are SGHRS and YFSETQ. The CDR3 is 14 amino acids. V dropped 2 bases and J dropped 5; count of bases not matched to a gene: 4. The CDR3 region has the DNA TGCGCCAGCAGCTTTTTAGCGGGGGCGGAGACCCAGTACTTC. It encodes CASSFLAGAETQYF. The variable domain in full, with the rest retrieved from reference TRBV5-1 and TRBJ2-5, is KAGVTQTPRYLIKTRGQQVTLSCSPISGHRSVSWYQQTPGQGLQFLFEYFSETQRNKGNFPGRFSGRQFSNSRSEMNVSTLELGDSALYLCASSFLAGAETQYFGPGTRLLVL.

The rearrangement joins TRBV5-1 to TRBJ2-1; the match to TRBD2 covers 10 bases. V dropped 0 bases and J dropped 5; count of bases not matched to a gene: 8. Germline loops: CDR1 SGHRS, CDR2 YFSETQ. The CDR3 totals 17 residues. The DNA of the CDR3 is TGCGCCAGCAGCTTGGTTCTAGCGGGGGAATGGGACAATGAGCAGTTCTTC. It codes for CASSLVLAGEWDNEQFF.

For the CDR3, the DNA is TGCAGTGCTAGGAAGAGGGGGTATGATGGCCCCTACAATGAGCAGTTCTTC. Protein product: CSARKRGYDGPYNEQFF. The chain uses TRBV20-1 and TRBJ2-1, with a possible D match to TRBD1 (6 bases). CDR3 length: 17 residues. CDR1 and CDR2 (germline): DFQATT, SNEGSKA (reference sequence). Trimming shortened V by 3 bases and J by 2 bases, and 20 bases separated the two germline ends.

The chain has TRBV6-2 or TRBV6-3 and TRBJ2-5; 9 bases line up with TRBD2. CDR3 length equals 14 residues. Trimming removed 4 bases from V and 4 bases from J; junction bases left unmatched: 4. CDR1 and CDR2 from the germline V gene are MNHEY and SVGEGT. CDR3: CASSWRGGGETQYF. CDR3 sequence (DNA): TGTGCCAGCAGTTGGCGGGGGGGCGGAGAGACCCAGTACTTC.

The chain uses TRBV20-1 and TRBJ1-1, with 11 nucleotides matching TRBD1. Germline assignment: CDR1 DFQATT and CDR2 SNEGSKA (reference sequence). With 6 bases clipped from V and 4 bases from J, the junction kept 7 bases outside the gene matches. The CDR3 length is 14 residues. CDR3 nucleotides: TGCAGTGCCCCAGGACAGGGGGCGGGCACTGAAGCTTTCTTT. This encodes CSAPGQGAGTEAFF.

The J gene is TRBJ2-7, the V gene TRBV12-3 or TRBV12-4; no definite D call. The germline V and J ends were trimmed by 3 bases and 10 bases, with 13 bases remaining between them. The length of the CDR3 is 12 residues. As DNA, the CDR3 is TGTGCCAGCAGTTTCGGACCATATGCCCAGTACTTC. This sequence encodes CASSFGPYAQYF.